A selection of T cell receptor beta chains follows, all from one sample in a study of OX40 agonist ivuxolimab in advanced cancers. Here immunoSEQ multiplex PCR was the method, and the copy in TCRdb shows in-frame clones only, minus some. The sample contains some 40,000 clones, around 90% of which appear only once. This sample comprised CD4+ or CD8+ T cells sorted from blood, obtained in a trial of the OX40 agonist ivuxolimab. These receptors came from an adult with an advanced solid tumor such as melanoma, head and neck, liver or kidney cancer. CDR3s include the opening cysteine and the closing phenylalanine or tryptophan. The order of the fields is J gene, D gene, V gene, clone size, CDR3 protein, CDR3 DNA. The D gene is left open where the match is weak. Clone size appears in some rows only: once, few, many, or a class for an expanded clone.

TRBJ2-3 | TRBD2 | TRBV2 | . | CASRWTSGLGTDTQYF | TGTGCCAGCAGGTGGACTAGCGGCCTAGGCACAGATACGCAGTATTTT
TRBJ2-5 | . | TRBV6-4 | . | CASSDSRSDRTFGETQYF | TGTGCCAGCAGTGACTCGAGAAGTGATCGGACCTTTGGGGAGACCCAGTACTTC
TRBJ2-7 | TRBD1 | TRBV5-1 | . | CASSSGTGAYEQYF | TGCGCCAGCAGCTCCGGGACAGGGGCCTACGAGCAGTACTTC
TRBJ2-7 | TRBD1 | TRBV5-1 | once | CASSDRGPGMEQYF | TGCGCCAGCTCGGACAGGGGGCCTGGTATGGAGCAGTACTTC
TRBJ2-7 | . | TRBV2 | once | CASSEPGAYEQYF | TGTGCCAGCAGTGAACCGGGGGCCTACGAGCAGTACTTC
TRBJ2-7 | TRBD1 | TRBV4-2 | . | CASSQLTGGEYEQYF | TGTGCCAGCAGCCAACTGACAGGGGGTGAGTACGAGCAGTACTTC
TRBJ2-5 | TRBD1 | TRBV15 | . | CATSRSGTGGAKTQYF | TGTGCCACCAGCAGATCCGGGACAGGGGGCGCGAAGACCCAGTACTTC
TRBJ2-3 | TRBD2 | TRBV9 | . | CASSSSGSADTQYF | TGTGCCAGCAGCTCTAGCGGGAGCGCAGATACGCAGTATTTT
TRBJ1-2 | . | TRBV28 | . | CASNARTNYGYTF | TGTGCCAGCAACGCGAGAACTAACTATGGCTACACCTTC
TRBJ2-7 | TRBD1 | TRBV11-3 | once | CASSPHRGFSYEQYF | TGTGCCAGCAGCCCCCACAGGGGATTCTCCTACGAGCAGTACTTC
TRBJ1-1 | . | TRBV19 | . | CASSWAVSGNTEAFF | TGTGCCAGTAGTTGGGCAGTGTCAGGGAACACTGAAGCTTTCTTT
TRBJ2-7 | . | TRBV27 | once | CASSSSRELYEQYF | TGTGCCAGCAGTTCTTCCCGGGAGCTCTACGAGCAGTACTTC
TRBJ2-3 | TRBD1 | TRBV10-1 | . | CASSEKGQSTDTQYF | TGCGCCAGCAGTGAGAAGGGACAGAGCACAGATACGCAGTATTTT
TRBJ2-1 | . | TRBV11-2 | . | CASSQTGGNSYNEQFF | TGTGCCAGCAGCCAAACGGGGGGCAACTCCTACAATGAGCAGTTCTTC
TRBJ2-5 | . | TRBV2 | . | CASRRAGRMETQYF | TGTGCCAGCAGAAGGGCGGGGAGGATGGAGACCCAGTACTTC
TRBJ2-1 | TRBD2 | TRBV6-5 | . | CASSYRGLASNEQFF | TGTGCCAGCAGTTACAGGGGACTAGCATCCAATGAGCAGTTCTTC
TRBJ2-2 | TRBD2 | TRBV2 | . | CASSDGLAGLTGELFF | TGTGCCAGCAGTGATGGACTAGCGGGCCTCACCGGGGAGCTGTTTTTT
TRBJ1-2 | . | TRBV9 | . | CASRPPTDNYGYTF | TGTGCCAGCAGACCCCCGACAGATAACTATGGCTACACCTTC
TRBJ2-1 | TRBD2 | TRBV28 | . | CASSSSGVAGSYNEQFF | TGTGCCAGCAGTTCCTCAGGAGTAGCGGGGTCTTACAATGAGCAGTTCTTC
TRBJ1-2 | . | TRBV19 | . | CASRTIGQFYGYTF | TGTGCCAGTAGGACGATAGGGCAGTTCTATGGCTACACCTTC
TRBJ2-7 | . | TRBV7-3 | . | CASSLTAGYEQYF | TGTGCCAGCAGCTTAACGGCGGGGTACGAGCAGTACTTC
TRBJ2-1 | . | TRBV27 | . | CASRGDNNEQFF | TGTGCCAGCAGGGGGGACAACAATGAGCAGTTCTTC
TRBJ2-1 | TRBD2 | TRBV10-1 | . | CASSSGSSYNEQFF | TGCGCCAGCAGTAGCGGGAGCTCCTACAATGAGCAGTTCTTC
TRBJ1-2 | . | TRBV29-1 | . | CSVEGTSKYGYTF | TGCAGCGTTGAGGGGACTTCAAAGTATGGCTACACCTTC
TRBJ1-3 | . | TRBV19 | . | CASSIVLDTYSGNTIYF | TGTGCCAGTAGTATAGTATTGGACACCTACTCTGGAAACACCATATATTTT
TRBJ2-7 | TRBD1 | TRBV19 | . | CASSAGTGTYEQYF | TGTGCCAGTAGTGCCGGGACAGGGACCTACGAGCAGTACTTC
TRBJ2-1 | . | TRBV6-5 | . | CASRQSTSSYNEQFF | TGTGCCAGCCGTCAATCTACCAGCTCCTACAATGAGCAGTTCTTC
TRBJ2-1 | TRBD2 | TRBV18 | . | CASSPLSGAYNEQFF | TGTGCCAGCTCACCACTTAGCGGGGCATACAATGAGCAGTTCTTC
TRBJ2-1 | TRBD1 | TRBV7-2 | . | CASSLDDRVSYNEQFF | TGTGCCAGCAGCTTGGATGACAGGGTCTCCTACAATGAGCAGTTCTTC
TRBJ2-3 | . | TRBV7-9 | . | CASSLPGGHTDTQYF | TGTGCCAGCAGTCTTCCCGGGGGCCACACAGATACGCAGTATTTT
TRBJ2-3 | . | TRBV7-3 | once | CASSLTGSGTDTQYF | TGTGCCAGCAGCTTAACCGGTAGCGGCACAGATACGCAGTATTTT
TRBJ1-4 | . | TRBV29-1 | . | CSVEVGVELFF | TGCAGCGTTGAAGTGGGGGTTGAACTGTTTTTT
TRBJ1-4 | . | TRBV5-4 | once | CASNAQGSNEKLFF | TGTGCCAGCAACGCACAGGGTTCTAATGAAAAACTGTTTTTT
TRBJ2-1 | . | TRBV12-1 | . | CASSCGTSGRNEQFF | TGTGCCAGCAGCTGCGGGACTAGCGGGAGGAATGAGCAGTTCTTC
TRBJ2-7 | TRBD1 | TRBV9 | . | CASSADWDRGYEQYF | TGTGCCAGCAGTGCGGATTGGGACAGGGGATACGAGCAGTACTTC
TRBJ1-3 | . | TRBV7-9 | . | CATGEVTGNTIYF | TGTGCCACCGGGGAGGTAACTGGAAACACCATATATTTT
TRBJ2-7 | TRBD1 | TRBV5-6 | . | CASSLRTGVPYEQYF | TGTGCCAGCAGCCTACGGACAGGGGTGCCCTACGAGCAGTACTTC
TRBJ2-5 | TRBD2 | TRBV7-9 | . | CASTSQSGREQETQYF | TGTGCCAGCACTAGTCAGTCCGGGAGGGAACAAGAGACCCAGTACTTC
TRBJ1-1 | . | TRBV9 | . | CASSVTDWNTEAFF | TGTGCCAGCAGCGTGACAGACTGGAACACTGAAGCTTTCTTT
TRBJ1-3 | . | TRBV11-3 | . | CASSLQGDGNTIYF | TGTGCCAGCAGCCTCCAAGGAGATGGAAACACCATATATTTT
TRBJ2-5 | . | TRBV29-1 | . | CSLDEGLRETQYF | TGCAGCCTTGACGAGGGCCTGAGAGAGACCCAGTACTTC
TRBJ2-7 | . | TRBV6-5 | . | CASRTPWGEQYF | TGTGCCAGCAGGACCCCGTGGGGCGAGCAGTACTTC